This TCR beta chain originates from a study of shared clonotypes between healthy human individuals (dated by TCRdb to 2020 to 2021). Notes on the research overall: The cohort comprised two women and a few men aged 18 to 49 years. Leukapheresis yielded between about 0.94 and 9 billion PBMCs per donor. To estimate repertoire size and how much clonotypes are shared between individuals, the study performed deep sequencing of blood TCR repertoires from five healthy adults. For each donor, three plates each were used for CD4 naive and CD4 memory, two plates were used for CD8 naive, and one plate was used for CD8 memory. Libraries were prepared and TCR repertoires were sequenced by different laboratories using diverse techniques, in order to increase sequencing depth and limit assay-specific biases.

Overall study results and their limits: Larger estimated clonotype richness was generally found for naive subsets than for memory subsets. Compared with non-shared clonotypes, clonotypes shared by all four sorted-subset donors had higher generation probabilities. Because the study included a small number of donors, the genetic and exposure-history diversity represented was limited. Incomplete sequencing was indicated by rarefaction of sorted-subset datasets, despite the large sequencing depth. Sharing across a handful of donors was observed for about 5% of naive CD4, under 4% of naive CD8, 2% to 2.5% of memory CD4, and around 0.4% of memory CD8 clonotypes. Pairwise subsampling led to the expectation that sequencing depth would affect the degree of clonotype sharing among donors. Sampling was limited to blood, and TCR repertoires in tissue likely differ from TCR repertoires in blood.

TCR CDR3 regions were amplified from genomic DNA by multiplex PCR using the deep immunoSEQ assay. Extracted genomic DNA from each cell subset was spread evenly across all wells of several immunoSEQ 96-well plates, with each plate serving as a replicate. For sorted subsets, each replicate PCR was loaded with about 200 ng genomic DNA, equivalent to roughly 30,000 T cell genomes. The purified libraries were quantified using a Qubit 3.0 fluorometer, sized with a Bioanalyzer 2100, and then quantified again using the KAPA Library Quantification kit. Every immunoSEQ 96-well plate was sequenced on a separate single-read 150-cycle Illumina NextSeq 550 flow cell. The study's processing was this. The immunoSEQ output contained only junctional sequences without quality scores, so filtering could not match that applied to full-length reads. To assign V/J genes and CDR3, sequences were annotated against IMGT germline references using PyIR, a Python wrapper for IgBLAST v1.9. Any read was removed if the V/J assignment was weak (E-value above 1e-6), the CDR3 was missing, or the read contained stop codons, out-of-frame junctions, or ambiguous translated residues. A V3J clonotype was defined by an identical inferred V gene, J gene, and CDR3 amino acid sequence. Percentage overlap between repertoires was calculated by dividing the number of shared unique clonotypes by the size of the smaller repertoire. RTK rarefaction, the Chao1 estimator, and Recon v2.1 estimates of unobserved clonotypes were used to assess repertoire richness. Generation probabilities for all TCRbeta clonotypes obtained by the gDNA method from a handful of donors were computed using OLGA. The source is immuneACCESS, and TCRdb retained only in-frame sequences with V and J called. Part of the clones is not carried over; for the studies checked, unresolved V genes explain less than half of this, and the remainder is unexplained. The DNA gave D and trimming, while V, J and clone size come from that table. This sample gives about 1,900,000 clones in total; 85% to 95% of them show up just once. The leading ten clones occupy under 1.5% of the sample.

The CDR3 measures 15 amino acids from cysteine to phenylalanine. The sequence is cut down to CDR3 DNA, 45 bases in frame from base 1. Germline trimming: 1 base from V, 5 bases from J; junction bases outside gene matches: 5. The germline V gene encodes CDR1 LNHDA and CDR2 SQIVND (reference sequence). This clone has a handful of counts. What antigen it recognizes has not been identified. There are no base qualities to consult, and no much larger clone falls within one base. CD8 naive samples consisted of CD45RO-negative cells that were positively selected for CCR7, yielding a CD45RA+CCR7+ population without TemRA cells. Healthy HIV-negative adults with no recently reported acute infections or vaccinations were included as donors. Every donor was a Caucasian adult residing in Nashville, Tennessee, USA. After blood collection by leukapheresis, PBMCs were isolated using Ficoll-Histopaque density gradient centrifugation and then cryopreserved in the vapor phase of liquid nitrogen. Purity and quantity of every magnetically sorted T cell population were checked by analytical flow cytometry. From each sorted fraction, genomic DNA was isolated and quantified by UV absorbance on a Nanodrop 2000c.

Sequenced: naive CD8+ T cells sorted from blood. The cell subset or site label, read with the paper, signifies: CD45RA+CCR7+. The receptor was derived from a man aged 18 to 30 in good health. Here the chain combines TRBV19 and TRBJ1-5, and 7 bases in between align with TRBD1. The CDR3 amino acid sequence is: CASSIATGHDQPQHF. Read as DNA, the sequence is TGTGCCAGTAGTATAGCGACAGGGCATGATCAGCCCCAGCATTTT.